The T cell receptor (beta chain) described here comes from a study of T cells in Graves' hyperthyroidism and ophthalmopathy. A few counts support this clonotype. TCR beta CDR3 region amplification was performed from RNA transcripts. HTBI primers were the set used in a first-round RT-PCR of the TCR CDR3. One entry per CDR3 protein, called by TCRdb with MiXCR from the multiplex PCR reads. Here the sample spans some 490,000 distinct CDR3 sequences, 22% being singletons. The CDR3 extends over 15 amino acids. J was trimmed by 6 bases and V by 2 bases; bases with no gene match: 7. The chain uses TRBV12-3 or TRBV12-4 and TRBJ2-7; 10 nucleotides align to TRBD1. This sequence originates from a woman aged 70 to 79 with Graves' ophthalmopathy. The source material was blood. CDR3 nucleotides: TGTGCCAGCAGTTTAAGTGGGACAGGGGCTTTCGAGCAGTACTTC. Its translation is CASSLSGTGAFEQYF.